This TCR beta chain was recovered during a study of OX40 agonist ivuxolimab in advanced cancers. The germline V gene has CDR1 SGHRS and CDR2 YFSETQ. This CDR3 is built from 18 residues. V was pared by 0 bases and J by 2 bases, with 7 bases of the junction left unmatched. Assay used: immunoSEQ multiplex PCR; TCRdb lists only in-frame clones, some missing. The data hold 40,000 to 45,000 clones, with around nine tenths observed a single time. The study sampled blood at baseline, cycle 4 day 1, and cycle 7 day 1. The source of this sequence is an adult with an advanced solid tumor such as melanoma, head and neck, liver or kidney cancer. The sample was CD4+ or CD8+ T cells sorted from blood, taken in a trial of the OX40 agonist ivuxolimab. This sequence joins TRBV5-1 and TRBJ2-1; 11 nucleotides align to TRBD2. CDR3 residues: CASSLEWGLAATYNEQFF. CDR3 nucleotide sequence: TGCGCCAGCAGCTTGGAGTGGGGACTAGCGGCTACCTACAATGAGCAGTTCTTC.